Sequencing of this T cell receptor (beta chain) was carried out in a study of CXCR3-negative and CXCR3-positive naive CD8 T cells. CD45RO-CCR7+CD27+CD95- characterized naive CD8+ T cells. Germline lookup yields CDR1 MNHEY and CDR2 SMNVEV (reference sequence). The CDR3 spans 16 residues. The method, 5' RACE with UMI labels, was used to prepare the TRB cDNA libraries. TCRdb re-called the 5' RACE reads and shows each CDR3 protein once, DNA omitted. With tens of thousands of distinct CDR3 sequences in the sample, the ten largest clones hold roughly 1.1%. Sequencing was carried out using naive CXCR3- CD8+ T cells from blood. Subset specified: CD45RO-CCR7+CD27+CD95- naive CD8+ T cells lacking CXCR3 (TNR3-). The chain recombines TRBV27 with TRBJ2-1; TCRdb picks TRBD1, but there is no DNA to check that call. This TCR was recovered from a human donor in good health. Some clones in this sample may be carry-over from other donors' samples. The CDR3: CASSAGTGEYGNEQFF.